The 21 T cell receptor beta chains below all came from one sample that was sequenced in a study of blood T cells in healthy people across ages. Through a sample-barcoded 5' primer and a J-beta primer mix, a second PCR was run for about 6 to 11 cycles. One entry per CDR3 protein results from TCRdb running MiXCR on the 5' RACE reads. Of about 1.5 million distinct CDR3 sequences listed, 35% to 45% are singletons. Sample: blood. The receptor source for this set is a woman in her late teens or twenties in good health.

This clonotype has more than one count but fewer than ten. Possible read error: a much larger clone is one base away. CDR3: CASSYGTGGHEQYF. The CDR3 nucleotides read TGTGCCAGCAGTTACGGGACAGGGGGCCACGAGCAGTACTTC. This chain links TRBV6-5 with TRBJ2-4; 12 bases are shared with TRBD1. Gene TRBJ2-7 matches the end of the DNA better, so the J call may be wrong. The CDR3 is 14 amino acids. Germline V gene lookup returns CDR1 MNHEY and CDR2 SVGAGI.

Only a few counts were recorded for this clonotype. This rearrangement joins TRBV9 to TRBJ2-1, with TRBD1 as a possible D gene (5 bases). The CDR3 covers 15 residues. Deletions cut 0 bases from V and 2 bases from J, with 9 bases between. In germline, CDR1 is SGDLS, CDR2 YYNGEE. Here the CDR3 DNA reads TGTGCCAGCAGCGTAGAAGTCAGGGCCTACAATGAGCAGTTCTTC. Its protein is CASSVEVRAYNEQFF.

The rearrangement joins TRBV12-5 to TRBJ2-5; TRBD2 is a possible D gene (6 bases). Germline-derived CDR1 and CDR2 are LGHNT and FRNRAP. The ends were cut back, 6 bases at V and 2 bases at J, with 13 bases in the middle. The CDR3 consists of 14 residues. The CDR3 spells CASGPGTPQETQYF. CDR3 coding DNA: TGTGCTAGTGGGCCAGGGACTCCTCAAGAGACCCAGTACTTC.

This chain connects TRBV10-3 to TRBJ2-3, with TRBD2 identical over 10 bases. This CDR3 is built from 15 residues. Germline-derived CDR1 and CDR2 are ENHRY and SYGVKD. J was trimmed by 6 bases and V by 8 bases; bases with no gene match: 11. The CDR3 loop reads CAIGRAGGPGDTQYF. The CDR3 DNA sequence: TGTGCCATCGGTAGAGCGGGGGGGCCGGGTGATACGCAGTATTTT.

The rearrangement uses TRBV29-1 and TRBJ2-1; no reliable D call. Germline loops: CDR1 SQVTM, CDR2 ANQGSEA. The CDR3 totals 11 residues. The germline V and J ends were trimmed by 3 bases and 9 bases, with 9 bases remaining between them. CDR3 amino acids: CSVDVGFEQFF. CDR3 in DNA: TGCAGCGTTGATGTTGGCTTTGAGCAGTTCTTC.

This clonotype was recorded a few times. The V call is TRBV27, the J call TRBJ1-2; the D gene is possibly TRBD1 (6 bases). The V and J ends lost 11 bases and 5 bases respectively, with 18 bases between them. CDR3 length equals 13 residues. CDR1 MNHEY and CDR2 SMNVEV come from the germline V gene (reference sequence). In DNA form, the CDR3 reads TGTGCCGGCACCTCCCTCGGGACATATGGCTACACCTTC. Translation gives CAGTSLGTYGYTF.

The chain combines TRBV9 with TRBJ2-1; maybe TRBD2 (7 bases). TRBJ2-7 matches the DNA end more closely, so the J call is doubtful. Germline CDR1 is SGDLS and CDR2 is YYNGEE. This CDR3 spans 15 amino acids. CDR3 in amino acids: CASSVGGASYNEQYF. CDR3 bases: TGTGCCAGCAGCGTGGGGGGGGCGTCCTACAATGAGCAGTACTTC.

V is TRBV20-1 and J is TRBJ2-1; TRBD2 matches at 13 bases. Trimming cost V 0 bases and J 4 bases; bases outside gene matches: 3. Germline V lookup: CDR1 DFQATT, CDR2 SNEGSKA (reference sequence). The CDR3 has 16 residues. The CDR3 DNA reads TGCAGTGCTAGAGATGTGACTAGCGGGGGGTACAATGAGCAGTTCTTC. Protein product: CSARDVTSGGYNEQFF.

This rearrangement joins TRBV20-1 to TRBJ2-2, with a tentative D call TRBD1 (5 bases). This CDR3 spans 12 amino acids. Per germline, CDR1 DFQATT and CDR2 SNEGSKA (reference sequence). V shed 0 bases and J shed 15 bases, with 14 bases lying between them. The CDR3 protein is CSARDQGQRVFF. DNA for the CDR3: TGCAGTGCTAGAGATCAAGGACAAAGGGTGTTTTTT.

This clonotype has a handful of counts. This chain uses TRBV7-2 with TRBJ2-3; 7 nucleotides align to TRBD1. The trim removed 4 bases at V and 8 bases at J, leaving 3 bases unmatched. Germline V gives CDR1 SGHTA, CDR2 FQGNSA. There are 12 residues in the CDR3. CDR3 coding DNA: TGTGCCAGCAGCTCACAGGGGAGTACGCAGTATTTT. This sequence encodes CASSSQGSTQYF.

The chain couples TRBV9 to TRBJ2-5; TRBD2 agrees at 9 bases. Trimming at V came to 2 bases and at J to 11 bases, leaving 16 bases not matched to a gene. The CDR3 sequence is 16 residues long. CDR1 is SGDLS, CDR2 YYNGEE, per germline. The CDR3 nucleotides read TGTGCCAGCAGCGTCCCCTCGCGGGGGGGCCTCAATGAGCAGTACTTC. It yields the protein CASSVPSRGGLNEQYF.

The chain combines TRBV6-2 or TRBV6-3 with TRBJ1-1; 10 bases align to TRBD1. Germline V gene lookup returns CDR1 MNHEY and CDR2 SVGEGT. J gave up 1 base and V 0 bases, and 8 bases lay outside the gene matches. The CDR3 covers 18 residues. CDR3 amino acids: CASSYSPGQGRPNTEAFF. The DNA for the CDR3 is TGTGCCAGCAGTTACTCGCCGGGACAGGGGAGACCGAACACTGAAGCTTTCTTT.

As concerns this clonotype: An end of the junction differs from the germline gene, which may be a read error. The CDR3 coding sequence is TGCAGTGCTGGAGAAGGGAATTACGGCTATGGCTACACCTTC. As protein: CSAGEGNYGYGYTF. The rearrangement links TRBV20-1 to TRBJ1-2; D is unclear. The CDR3 length is 14 residues. Germline CDR1 and CDR2: DFQATT and SNEGSKA (reference sequence).

V is TRBV12-3 or TRBV12-4 and J is TRBJ2-7; perhaps TRBD2 as D (6 bases). CDR3 length equals 15 residues. Deletions cut 1 base from V and 7 bases from J, with 17 bases between. The CDR3: CASSLGQGLPNEQYF. The CDR3 DNA follows: TGTGCCAGCAGTTTAGGGCAGGGACTGCCCAATGAGCAGTACTTC.

The chain has TRBV7-9 and TRBJ1-3; D perhaps matches TRBD1 (6 bases). CDR3 length: 16 residues. Germline CDR1 is SEHNR and CDR2 is FQNEAQ (reference sequence). Trimming took off 4 bases at V and 3 bases at J, with 16 bases between the two ends. The DNA of the CDR3 is TGTGCCAGCAGCTCGCCAACAGGGTCCTATGGAAACACCATATATTTT. It codes for CASSSPTGSYGNTIYF. Complete variable domain (other parts from reference TRBV7-9 and TRBJ1-3): DTGVSQNPRHKITKRGQNVTFRCDPISEHNRLYWYRQTLGQGPEFLTYFQNEAQLEKSRLLSDRFSAERPKGSFSTLEIQRTEQGDSAMYLCASSSPTGSYGNTIYFGEGSWLTVV.

The rearrangement joins TRBV2 to TRBJ2-7; possibly TRBD1 for D (6 bases). The CDR3 runs 14 residues. The V gene's germline CDR1 is SNHLY and CDR2 FYNNEI. Between the trimmed V and J ends, which lost 6 bases and 5 bases, there was a span of 17 bases. The CDR3 DNA reads as TGTGCCAGCAGACACAGGGTTCCCGCCGACGAGCAGTACTTC. Its translation is CASRHRVPADEQYF.

In regard to this clonotype: This may arise from a read error, as a much more abundant clone is one base away. The CDR3: CSVEVRYEQYF. DNA for the CDR3: TGCAGCGTTGAAGTCCGTTACGAGCAGTACTTC. The chain uses TRBV29-1 and TRBJ2-5; D gene ambiguous. Matching the DNA end better, TRBJ2-7 makes the J call doubtful. Germline assignment: CDR1 SQVTM and CDR2 ANQGSEA. The CDR3 covers 11 residues.

The chain links TRBV9 to TRBJ1-1; TRBD1 might be the D (6 bases). The CDR3 spans 13 residues. Germline values: CDR1 SGDLS, CDR2 YYNGEE. The germline V and J ends were trimmed by 3 bases and 7 bases, with 13 bases remaining between them. In nucleotides, the CDR3 is TGTGCCAGCAGCGACAGGGTTGTTGGTGAAGCTTTCTTT. Protein product: CASSDRVVGEAFF.

The chain combines TRBV4-3 with TRBJ2-3, with 8 bases matching TRBD2. Germline V gene lookup returns CDR1 LGHNA and CDR2 YSLEER. J lost 6 bases, V lost 5 bases, and 4 bases had no gene match. The CDR3 contains 13 residues. CDR3 sequence: CASSTGLADTQYF. The CDR3, as DNA: TGCGCCAGCAGCACCGGACTAGCTGATACGCAGTATTTT.

A remark on this clonotype: A much larger clone lies one base from this, so it may be a read error. The rearrangement uses TRBV24-1 and TRBJ1-2; 7 nucleotides line up with TRBD1. This CDR3 is 15 amino acids long. CDR1 is KGHDR, CDR2 SFDVKD, per germline. The DNA of the CDR3 is TGTGCCACCAGTGATCTGGACAGGACCTACTATGACTACACCTTC. Translating it yields CATSDLDRTYYDYTF.

This clonotype was observed a few times. The rearrangement joins TRBV5-1 to TRBJ1-2; a weak D match, TRBD1 (5 bases). Between the trimmed V and J ends, which lost 3 bases and 0 bases, there was a span of 18 bases. In germline, CDR1 is SGHRS, CDR2 YFSETQ. This CDR3 comprises 17 residues. CDR3 amino acids: CASSWGDDRRSNYGYTF. CDR3 in DNA: TGCGCCAGCAGCTGGGGAGACGACAGACGCTCTAACTATGGCTACACCTTC. Looking up the rest from reference TRBV5-1 and TRBJ1-2 gives the full variable domain: KAGVTQTPRYLIKTRGQQVTLSCSPISGHRSVSWYQQTPGQGLQFLFEYFSETQRNKGNFPGRFSGRQFSNSRSEMNVSTLELGDSALYLCASSWGDDRRSNYGYTFGSGTRLTVV.